Following are 30 T cell receptor beta chains from one sample sequenced in a study of blood T cell repertoires in COVID-19. Assay: immunoSEQ multiplex PCR; the TCRdb copy retains only in-frame clones and omits some. The sample lists some 220,000 clones, approximately 92% occurring once. Specimen: PBMCs or T cells enriched from blood (not recorded which). The source of these receptors is a woman aged 18-29 years in a cohort exposed to, infected with or recovered from COVID-19 (not recorded which).

The chain couples TRBV5-8 to TRBJ2-3; D not certain. This CDR3 comprises 15 residues. Trimming stripped 0 bases from V and 0 bases from J, with 8 bases between. Per germline, CDR1 SGHTS and CDR2 YDEGEE. CDR3 DNA: TGTGCCAGCAGCTTGGGAAGAGCTAGCACAGATACGCAGTATTTT. This gives the protein CASSLGRASTDTQYF.

V is TRBV13 and J is TRBJ1-1; 9 bases line up with TRBD1. V shed 6 bases, J shed 5 bases, and the junction held 7 bases outside the gene matches. Germline CDR1 and CDR2: PRHDT and FYEKMQ (reference sequence). This CDR3 has 14 amino acids. The CDR3 region has the DNA TGTGCCAGCAGACGGACAGGGGTCGGAACTGAAGCTTTCTTT. Residues: CASRRTGVGTEAFF.

The gene calls are TRBV14 and TRBJ2-3, with 7 bases that match TRBD2. This CDR3 is 16 amino acids long. Germline CDR1 and CDR2: SGHDN and FVKESK. Trimming at V came to 1 base and at J to 1 base, leaving 5 bases not matched to a gene. The CDR3 region is CASSQGLADRTDTQYF. The CDR3 DNA sequence: TGTGCCAGCAGCCAAGGCCTAGCGGATCGCACAGATACGCAGTATTTT.

J is TRBJ1-1 and V is TRBV9, with unresolved D. Germline lookup yields CDR1 SGDLS and CDR2 YYNGEE. Deletions cut 4 bases from V and 0 bases from J, with 4 bases between. There are 12 residues in the CDR3. CDR3 loop: CASSSMNTEAFF. CDR3 DNA sequence: TGTGCCAGCAGCTCCATGAACACTGAAGCTTTCTTT.

The chain recombines TRBV18 with TRBJ1-1; 9 nucleotides match TRBD1. CDR3 length: 19 residues. Germline lookup yields CDR1 KGHSH and CDR2 LQKENI. The V segment lost 4 bases and the J segment 0 bases; nucleotides outside the gene matches: 15. This CDR3 is CASSLSPFGTGTLNTEAFF. For the CDR3, the DNA is TGTGCCAGCTCACTCTCCCCTTTTGGGACAGGGACATTGAACACTGAAGCTTTCTTT.

V and J are TRBV2 and TRBJ2-7; D remains ambiguous. Germline CDR1 SNHLY, CDR2 FYNNEI. The CDR3 extends over 11 amino acids. V gave up 5 bases and J gave up 3 bases, with 5 bases separating them. The CDR3 DNA reads as TGTGCCAGCAGTTCTCTCTACGAGCAGTACTTC. Residues: CASSSLYEQYF.

The rearrangement joins TRBV23-1 to TRBJ2-1; 9 nucleotides line up with TRBD2. TRBV23-1 is known as an ORF, though its function is uncertain. The CDR3 contains 17 residues. With V trimmed by 2 bases and J by 6 bases, 11 bases remained unmatched. Written as DNA, the CDR3 is TGCGCCAGCAGTCAAGAGGTGGCGGGAGGGCCCTTCAATGAGCAGTTCTTC. It is translated as CASSQEVAGGPFNEQFF.

The chain has TRBV4-1 and TRBJ1-3; weak D call: TRBD1 (5 bases). Germline V gene lookup returns CDR1 MGHRA and CDR2 YSYEKL. The CDR3 covers 16 residues. V was pared by 0 bases and J by 3 bases, with 12 bases between. CDR3 DNA sequence: TGCGCCAGCAGCCAAGATCGATGGGGCCTTGGAAACACCATATATTTT. It yields the protein CASSQDRWGLGNTIYF.

The genes are TRBV5-1 and TRBJ1-1, with TRBD1 matching over 7 bases. Germline V gene lookup returns CDR1 SGHRS and CDR2 YFSETQ. The J segment lost 0 bases and the V segment lost 0 bases, leaving 2 bases of the junction unmatched. The CDR3 spans 15 residues. The CDR3 is CASSLATGVNTEAFF. CDR3 sequence (DNA): TGCGCCAGCAGCTTGGCCACAGGGGTGAACACTGAAGCTTTCTTT.

This clone was seen only once. The CDR3 nucleotides are TGCGCCAGCAGTGAGGAGCACACCGGGGAGCTGTTTTTT. This gives the protein CASSEEHTGELFF. The chain couples TRBV10-1 to TRBJ2-2; D ambiguous. The germline gives CDR1 WNHNN, CDR2 SYGVQD (reference sequence). V was shortened by 2 bases and J by 3 bases, with 4 bases between the two germline ends. The CDR3 totals 13 residues.

The rearrangement joins TRBV5-1 to TRBJ2-7; TRBD2 aligns across 12 bases. The V segment lost 4 bases and the J segment 7 bases; nucleotides outside the gene matches: 12. The V gene's germline CDR1 is SGHRS and CDR2 YFSETQ. The CDR3 is 16 residues long. The CDR3 sequence is CASSPATSGSLGEQYF. The CDR3 region has the DNA TGCGCCAGCAGCCCGGCGACTAGCGGGAGTCTGGGGGAGCAGTACTTC.

The genes are TRBV5-4 and TRBJ2-7, with D possibly being TRBD1 (6 bases). CDR1 is SGHNT, CDR2 YYREEE, per germline (reference sequence). The CDR3 length is 13 residues. With 4 bases removed from V and 2 bases from J, the gap between germline ends came to 10 bases. The CDR3 region is CASSVDSTYEQYF. The CDR3 DNA sequence: TGTGCCAGCAGCGTGGACAGTACCTACGAGCAGTACTTC.

This rearrangement joins TRBV4-1 to TRBJ2-7, with 10 bases that match TRBD2. V lost 1 base to trimming and J lost 7 bases; unmatched junction nucleotides: 13. The CDR3 sequence is 17 residues long. Germline CDR1 MGHRA, CDR2 YSYEKL. The CDR3 DNA sequence: TGCGCCAGCAGCCAAGTAGCGGGAGGTAGGGATAGGTGGGAGCAGTACTTC. The encoded protein is CASSQVAGGRDRWEQYF.

J is TRBJ1-6 and V is TRBV14; D possibly corresponds to TRBD1 (5 bases). V was shortened by 3 bases and J by 10 bases, with 10 bases between the two germline ends. Germline CDR1 reads SGHDN; CDR2 reads FVKESK. This CDR3 comprises 13 residues. CDR3 bases: TGTGCCAGCAGCCAGCGGACAAGCTCACCCCTCCACTTT. Its protein is CASSQRTSSPLHF.

The CDR3 bases are TGCGCCAGCAGCTTGGCTCCGGGAATTGGAAACACCATATATTTT. Amino acids: CASSLAPGIGNTIYF. This chain joins TRBV5-1 and TRBJ1-3, with D uncertain. This CDR3 region has 15 residues. In germline, CDR1 is SGHRS, CDR2 YFSETQ. V dropped 0 bases and J dropped 3 bases, with 10 bases sitting between them.

The chain uses TRBV19 and TRBJ2-3, with 7 bases identical to TRBD1. The CDR3 is made up of 16 amino acids. Germline assignment: CDR1 LNHDA and CDR2 SQIVND (reference sequence). J lost 0 bases, V lost 5 bases, and 8 bases had no gene match. This CDR3 is CASSDDRVPSTDTQYF. Here the CDR3 DNA reads TGTGCCAGTAGTGACGACAGGGTCCCAAGCACAGATACGCAGTATTTT.

V gene TRBV27 combines with J gene TRBJ2-3, with no clear D. Germline V gives CDR1 MNHEY, CDR2 SMNVEV (reference sequence). The ends were cut back, 7 bases at V and 6 bases at J, with 8 bases in the middle. The CDR3 spans 11 residues. The CDR3 here is CASISFDTQYF. DNA of the CDR3: TGTGCCAGCATCTCTTTCGATACGCAGTATTTT.

The genes are TRBV7-8 and TRBJ2-7, with a tentative D call TRBD2 (5 bases). The CDR3 covers 12 residues. V lost 5 bases to trimming and J lost 3 bases, with 8 bases between them. The germline V gene encodes CDR1 SGHVS and CDR2 FQNEAQ. The CDR3 region has the DNA TGTGCCAGCAGCGCGGGCGTCTACGAGCAGTACTTC. This gives the protein CASSAGVYEQYF.

The chain is built from TRBV11-2 and TRBJ2-1, with a tentative D call TRBD2 (5 bases). The germline V gene encodes CDR1 SGHAT and CDR2 FQNNGV. The CDR3 is made up of 16 amino acids. The V end was cut by 5 bases, the J end by 5 bases, with 19 bases between. CDR3 amino acids: CASSPASRTGNNEQFF. The CDR3 DNA reads TGTGCCAGCAGCCCAGCTTCCAGGACGGGGAACAATGAGCAGTTCTTC.

This chain uses TRBV28 with TRBJ2-1, with TRBD2 matching 7 bases. Germline CDR1 MDHEN, CDR2 SYDVKM. This CDR3 region has 15 residues. V shed 2 bases, J shed 4 bases, and the junction held 5 bases outside the gene matches. For the CDR3, the DNA is TGTGCCAGCAGTTTACGACTAGCAGATTACAATGAGCAGTTCTTC. Protein sequence: CASSLRLADYNEQFF.

The genes are TRBV9 and TRBJ2-3; D call uncertain. Trimming removed 3 bases from V and 6 bases from J, with 5 bases in between. Per the germline V gene, CDR1 is SGDLS and CDR2 is YYNGEE. This CDR3 has 11 amino acids. CDR3 in amino acids: CASSALDTQYF. The CDR3 nucleotides read TGTGCCAGCAGCGCCCTGGATACGCAGTATTTT.

The chain combines TRBV9 with TRBJ1-2, with D possibly matching TRBD1 (5 bases). Germline loops: CDR1 SGDLS, CDR2 YYNGEE. The CDR3 length is 14 residues. Trimming removed 7 bases at V and 2 bases at J, with 15 bases between. The CDR3 reads CASRGESRNYGYTF. The CDR3 nucleotides are TGTGCCAGCCGGGGGGAGAGTAGGAACTATGGCTACACCTTC.

The CDR3 DNA reads TGCGCCAGCAGCTTGGTCGGGGTTGGAAACACCATATATTTT. It yields the protein CASSLVGVGNTIYF. The chain is built from TRBV5-1 and TRBJ1-3; D is unclear. Between the trimmed V and J ends, which lost 0 bases and 3 bases, there was a span of 7 bases. The CDR3 totals 14 residues. The V gene's germline CDR1 is SGHRS and CDR2 YFSETQ.

This chain joins TRBV6-5 and TRBJ2-3; 10 bases align to TRBD2. Unmatched junction bases numbered 8, after V lost 8 bases and J lost 6 bases. The CDR3 length is 14 residues. Germline CDR1 reads MNHEY; CDR2 reads SVGAGI. The CDR3 nucleotides are TGTGCCAGCTCTTCTAGCGGGGGCTGGGATACGCAGTATTTT. Encoded protein: CASSSSGGWDTQYF.

J is TRBJ2-7 and V is TRBV6-1; 8 positions match TRBD1. Germline CDR1 MNHNS, CDR2 SASEGT. J lost 6 bases, V lost 0 bases, and 4 bases had no gene match. The CDR3 runs to 14 residues. DNA for the CDR3: TGTGCCAGCAGTGAAGCGGACAGGGTACGCGAGCAGTACTTC. Encoded protein: CASSEADRVREQYF.

V gene TRBV27 combines with J gene TRBJ2-1; D ambiguous. Germline V gives CDR1 MNHEY, CDR2 SMNVEV (reference sequence). The CDR3 spans 14 residues. Trimming shortened V by 10 bases and J by 0 bases, and 13 bases separated the two germline ends. The CDR3 nucleotides read TGTGCCACCAGCGACTCTCTCTCCTACAATGAGCAGTTCTTC. Translation gives CATSDSLSYNEQFF.

This clone was observed a few times. The chain links TRBV2 to TRBJ2-2; 14 bases align to TRBD2. V lost 8 bases and J lost 3; bases outside the gene matches: 2. There are 15 residues in the CDR3. The germline V gene has CDR1 SNHLY and CDR2 FYNNEI. CDR3 sequence: CASSGLAGDTGELFF. In DNA, the CDR3 is TGTGCCAGCTCGGGACTAGCGGGAGACACCGGGGAGCTGTTTTTT. The complete variable domain, with remaining parts taken from reference TRBV2 and TRBJ2-2, reads EPEVTQTPSHQVTQMGQEVILRCVPISNHLYFYWYRQILGQKVEFLVSFYNNEISEKSEIFDDQFSVERPDGSNFTLKIRSTKLEDSAMYFCASSGLAGDTGELFFGEGSRLTVL.

The chain uses TRBV29-1 and TRBJ1-1; 8 nucleotides match TRBD1. The trim removed 6 bases at V and 5 bases at J, leaving 5 bases unmatched. The CDR3 covers 12 residues. The germline V gene has CDR1 SQVTM and CDR2 ANQGSEA. CDR3: CSVATGGTEAFF. The CDR3 region has the DNA TGCAGCGTGGCCACAGGGGGAACTGAAGCTTTCTTT.

The chain joins TRBV10-2 to TRBJ1-1; perhaps TRBD1 as D (5 bases). This CDR3 comprises 13 residues. The V end lost 8 bases, the J end lost 5 bases, and 15 bases lay between the germline ends. Germline V gene data show CDR1 as WSHSY and CDR2 as SAAADI. CDR3 in DNA: TGCGCCAGCGTCAGGGCAACTGGGACTGAAGCTTTCTTT. It yields the protein CASVRATGTEAFF.

The V gene is TRBV29-1, the J gene TRBJ2-1, with 8 nucleotides matching TRBD2. CDR3 length: 20 residues. V was clipped by 7 bases and J by 2 bases; unmatched bases: 25. Germline values: CDR1 SQVTM, CDR2 ANQGSEA. The CDR3 DNA is TGCAGCGCCGCGGGCCCCAGGGGCCTCAGGCAGCGGGAGCCCTACAATGAGCAGTTCTTC. It codes for CSAAGPRGLRQREPYNEQFF.